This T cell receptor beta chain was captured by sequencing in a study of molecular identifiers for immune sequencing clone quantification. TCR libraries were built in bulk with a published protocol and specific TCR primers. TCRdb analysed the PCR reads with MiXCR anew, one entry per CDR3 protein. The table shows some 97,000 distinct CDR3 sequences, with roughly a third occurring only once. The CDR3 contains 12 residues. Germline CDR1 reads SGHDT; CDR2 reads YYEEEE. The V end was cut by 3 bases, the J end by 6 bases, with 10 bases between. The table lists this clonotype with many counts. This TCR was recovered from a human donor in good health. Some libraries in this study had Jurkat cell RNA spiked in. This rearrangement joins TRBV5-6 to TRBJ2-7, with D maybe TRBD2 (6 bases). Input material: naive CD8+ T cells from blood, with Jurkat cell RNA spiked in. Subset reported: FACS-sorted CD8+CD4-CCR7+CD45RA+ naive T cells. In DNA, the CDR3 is TGTGCCAGCAGCTCAACGGGAGCCGAGCAGTACTTC. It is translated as CASSSTGAEQYF. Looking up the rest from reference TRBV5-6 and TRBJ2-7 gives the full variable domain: DAGVTQSPTHLIKTRGQQVTLRCSPKSGHDTVSWYQQALGQGPQFIFQYYEEEERQRGNFPDRFSGHQFPNYSSELNVNALLLGDSALYLCASSSTGAEQYFGPGTRLTVT.